This T cell receptor beta chain was sequenced in a study of blood T cell repertoires in COVID-19. Study-wide context: Italy, Spain and the United States were the sources of the convalescent and acute COVID-19 samples.

Original processing notes: Estimates of nucleated cell counts were drawn from the amplification of reference gene primers. Using immunoSEQ multiplex PCR, the repertoire was profiled, and TCRdb retains in-frame clones only, with some absent. V, J and clone size reflect that table, while D and trimming were determined from the DNA. Of a few hundred thousand clones listed, around nine tenths are singletons. V lost 3 bases and J lost 0, with 8 bases in between. This CDR3 is 14 amino acids long. The germline CDR1 and CDR2 sequences are LNHDA and SQIVND (reference sequence). Participant-given clinical history determined each cohort assignment.

The receptor's source is a woman in her twenties or thirties who had recovered from COVID-19. Material: PBMCs or T cells enriched from blood (not recorded which). The rearrangement links TRBV19 to TRBJ1-1, with unresolved D. Here the CDR3 DNA reads TGTGCCAGTAGTATGTGGCAGGTGAACACTGAAGCTTTCTTT. Protein sequence: CASSMWQVNTEAFF.